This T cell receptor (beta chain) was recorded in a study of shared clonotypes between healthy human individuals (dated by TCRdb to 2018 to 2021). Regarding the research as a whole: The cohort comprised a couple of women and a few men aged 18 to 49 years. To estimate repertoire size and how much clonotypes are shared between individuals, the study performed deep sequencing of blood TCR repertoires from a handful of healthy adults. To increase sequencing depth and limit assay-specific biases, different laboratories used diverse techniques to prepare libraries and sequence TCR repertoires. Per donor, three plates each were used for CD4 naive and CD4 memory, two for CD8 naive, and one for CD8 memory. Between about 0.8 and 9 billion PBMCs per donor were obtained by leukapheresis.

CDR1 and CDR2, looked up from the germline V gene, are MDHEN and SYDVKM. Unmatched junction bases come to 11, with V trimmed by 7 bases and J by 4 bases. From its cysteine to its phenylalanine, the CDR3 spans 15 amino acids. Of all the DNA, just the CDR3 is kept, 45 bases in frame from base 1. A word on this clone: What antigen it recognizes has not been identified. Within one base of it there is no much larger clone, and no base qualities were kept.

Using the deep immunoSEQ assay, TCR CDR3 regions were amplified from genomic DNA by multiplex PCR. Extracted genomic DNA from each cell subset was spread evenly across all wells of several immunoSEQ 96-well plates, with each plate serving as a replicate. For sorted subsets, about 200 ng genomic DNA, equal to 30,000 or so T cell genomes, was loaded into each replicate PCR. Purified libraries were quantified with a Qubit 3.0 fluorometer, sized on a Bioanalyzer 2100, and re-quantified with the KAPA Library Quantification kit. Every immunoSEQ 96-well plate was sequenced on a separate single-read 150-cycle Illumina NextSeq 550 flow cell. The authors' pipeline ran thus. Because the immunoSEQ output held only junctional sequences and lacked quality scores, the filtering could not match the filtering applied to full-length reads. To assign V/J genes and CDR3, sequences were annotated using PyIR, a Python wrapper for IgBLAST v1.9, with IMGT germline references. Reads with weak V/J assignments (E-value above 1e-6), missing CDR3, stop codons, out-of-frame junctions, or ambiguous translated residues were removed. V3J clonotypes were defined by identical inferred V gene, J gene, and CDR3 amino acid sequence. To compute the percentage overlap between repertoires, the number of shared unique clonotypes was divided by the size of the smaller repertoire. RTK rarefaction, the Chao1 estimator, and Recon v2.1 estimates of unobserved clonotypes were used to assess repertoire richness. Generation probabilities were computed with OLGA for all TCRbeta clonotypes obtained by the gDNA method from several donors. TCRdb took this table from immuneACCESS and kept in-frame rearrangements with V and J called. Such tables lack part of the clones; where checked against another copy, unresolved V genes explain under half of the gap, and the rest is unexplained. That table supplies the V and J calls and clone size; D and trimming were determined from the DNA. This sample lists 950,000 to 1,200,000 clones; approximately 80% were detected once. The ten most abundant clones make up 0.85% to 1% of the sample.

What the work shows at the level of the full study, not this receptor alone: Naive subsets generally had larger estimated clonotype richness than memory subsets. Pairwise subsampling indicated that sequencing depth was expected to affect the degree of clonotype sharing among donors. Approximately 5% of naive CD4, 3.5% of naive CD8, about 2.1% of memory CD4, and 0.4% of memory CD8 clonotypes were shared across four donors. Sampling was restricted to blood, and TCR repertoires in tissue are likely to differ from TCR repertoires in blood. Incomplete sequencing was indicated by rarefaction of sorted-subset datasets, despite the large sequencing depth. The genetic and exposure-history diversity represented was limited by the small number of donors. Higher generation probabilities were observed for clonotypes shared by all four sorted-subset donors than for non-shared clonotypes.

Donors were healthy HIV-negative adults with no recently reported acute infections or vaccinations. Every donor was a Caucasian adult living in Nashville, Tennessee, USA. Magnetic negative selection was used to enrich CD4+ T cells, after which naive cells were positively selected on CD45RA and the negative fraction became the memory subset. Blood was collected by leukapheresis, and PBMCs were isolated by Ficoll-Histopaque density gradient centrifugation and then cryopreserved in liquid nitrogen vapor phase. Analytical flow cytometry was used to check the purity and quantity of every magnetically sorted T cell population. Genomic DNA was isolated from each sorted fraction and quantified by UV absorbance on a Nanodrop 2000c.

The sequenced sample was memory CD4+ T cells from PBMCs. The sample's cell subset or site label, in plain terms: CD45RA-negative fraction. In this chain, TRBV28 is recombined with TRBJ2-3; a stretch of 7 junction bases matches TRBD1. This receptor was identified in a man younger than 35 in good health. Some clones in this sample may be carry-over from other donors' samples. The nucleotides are TGTGCCAGCACCTATCCCGGGGACAGAGCAGATACGCAGTATTTT. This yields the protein CASTYPGDRADTQYF.